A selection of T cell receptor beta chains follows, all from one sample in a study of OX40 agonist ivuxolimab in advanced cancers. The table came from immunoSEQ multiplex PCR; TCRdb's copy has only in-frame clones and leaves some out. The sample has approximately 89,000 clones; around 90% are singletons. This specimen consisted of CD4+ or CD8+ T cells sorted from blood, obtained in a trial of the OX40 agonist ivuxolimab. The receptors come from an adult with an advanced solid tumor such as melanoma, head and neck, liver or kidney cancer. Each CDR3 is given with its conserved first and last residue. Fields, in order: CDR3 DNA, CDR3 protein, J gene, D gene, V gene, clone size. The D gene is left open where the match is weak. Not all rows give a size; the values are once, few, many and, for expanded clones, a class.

TGCGCCAGCAGTGAATCACAGGCCTTCAATCAGCCCCAGCATTTT,CASSESQAFNQPQHF,TRBJ1-5,NA,TRBV10-2,NA
TGCGCCAGCAGCGATACCTACGAGCAGTACTTC,CASSDTYEQYF,TRBJ2-7,NA,TRBV10-2,NA
TGTGCCAGCAGCGCACCACTAGCGCCCCTCCGGACAGATACGCAGTATTTT,CASSAPLAPLRTDTQYF,TRBJ2-3,TRBD2,TRBV9,NA
TGCGCCAGCAGCCAAGAAGGAGATAACTATGGCTACACCTTC,CASSQEGDNYGYTF,TRBJ1-2,NA,TRBV4-3,NA
TGTGCCATTGCCGTGGGGCAGAACACTGAAGCTTTCTTT,CAIAVGQNTEAFF,TRBJ1-1,NA,TRBV10-3,NA
TGTGCCAGCAGTTACGGGAGGGCTACTGAAGCTTTCTTT,CASSYGRATEAFF,TRBJ1-1,NA,TRBV6-5,NA
TGTGCCAGCAGTGGGGGCTGGTCGGGAGGAGAGACCCAGTACTTC,CASSGGWSGGETQYF,TRBJ2-5,TRBD2,TRBV6-1,NA
TGTGCCATCAGGTCCGGGACAGCCACCTACGAGCAGTACTTC,CAIRSGTATYEQYF,TRBJ2-7,TRBD1,TRBV10-3,NA
TGTGCCAGCACCCAATCGGGGGGACAGGGCGGGACCCAGTACTTC,CASTQSGGQGGTQYF,TRBJ2-5,TRBD1,TRBV7-8,once
TGCAGCGTTGAACAGGACAGGGTCCAAAAGTTCACTGAAGCTTTCTTT,CSVEQDRVQKFTEAFF,TRBJ1-1,TRBD1,TRBV29-1,NA
TGCAGTGCAAGCCCTGGAAACACCATATATTTT,CSASPGNTIYF,TRBJ1-3,NA,TRBV20-1,NA
TGTGCCAGCAGGGGATGGGATGAGCAGTTCTTC,CASRGWDEQFF,TRBJ2-1,NA,TRBV27,NA
TGCGCCAGCAGGAGGATGGGCAGCACTGAAGCTTTCTTT,CASRRMGSTEAFF,TRBJ1-1,NA,TRBV5-1,once
TGCAGCGTTGAAGCTCGAGTACCGGACTTTTTGGGCTACACCTTC,CSVEARVPDFLGYTF,TRBJ1-2,NA,TRBV29-1,NA
TGTGCCAGCAGCCCCCCCGGGGGTGAGACCCAGTACTTC,CASSPPGGETQYF,TRBJ2-5,NA,TRBV7-3,NA
TGTGCCAGCGCCGGGACTGTTGCCAATGAGCAGTTCTTC,CASAGTVANEQFF,TRBJ2-1,NA,TRBV16,NA
TGTGCCAGCAGTGAAAAAGTCCCCCCGGGAGGTCGGCCCCAGCATTTT,CASSEKVPPGGRPQHF,TRBJ1-5,NA,TRBV6-1,NA
TGTGCCAGTAGTAAAGACAGAACCTCTGGGGCCAACGTCCTGACTTTC,CASSKDRTSGANVLTF,TRBJ2-6,NA,TRBV19,NA
TGCGCCAGCAGCTTGGAAGGGAACACCGGGGAGCTGTTTTTT,CASSLEGNTGELFF,TRBJ2-2,NA,TRBV5-1,NA
TGTGCCAGCAGTACCCCAAGTGACCTCATCTACGAGCAGTACTTC,CASSTPSDLIYEQYF,TRBJ2-7,NA,TRBV28,NA
TGTGCCAGCAGTATAGACAGGACTCAGCCCCAGCATTTT,CASSIDRTQPQHF,TRBJ1-5,NA,TRBV28,NA
TGTGCCAGCAGCCCCGGGACAGGCTCCTACGAGCAGTACTTC,CASSPGTGSYEQYF,TRBJ2-7,TRBD1,TRBV5-5,NA
TGTGCCAGCTCACCAAAAGGACTAGCTATCAATGAGCAGTTCTTC,CASSPKGLAINEQFF,TRBJ2-1,TRBD2,TRBV18,NA
TGTGCCAGCAGCCCGACAGGGGCGAACACTGAAGCTTTCTTT,CASSPTGANTEAFF,TRBJ1-1,TRBD1,TRBV28,NA
TGTGCCAGCAGTTACTCGGACGGGCGGGGCGAGCAGTACTTC,CASSYSDGRGEQYF,TRBJ2-7,NA,TRBV6-5,NA
TGTGCCAGCAGTATTCCGGGACAGGTGAGGGAGACCCAGTACTTC,CASSIPGQVRETQYF,TRBJ2-5,TRBD1,TRBV6-1,NA
TGTGCCAGCTCATCGGGGACAGTAGAAGGAAACACCATATATTTT,CASSSGTVEGNTIYF,TRBJ1-3,TRBD1,TRBV18,NA
TGTGCCAGTAATGAAGGGCTTGCTAATGGCTACACCTTC,CASNEGLANGYTF,TRBJ1-2,NA,TRBV19,NA
TGTGCCAGCAGCTTAGAGGTAGCGGGGGATCGTCCGTACTTC,CASSLEVAGDRPYF,TRBJ2-5,TRBD2,TRBV7-2,NA
TGTGCCAGCAGCTTAACTGGGGACCCCTCGACCGGGGAGCTGTTTTTT,CASSLTGDPSTGELFF,TRBJ2-2,NA,TRBV7-3,NA
TGCGCCAGCAGCCGGGACAGGGCTGCCTACGAGCAGTACTTC,CASSRDRAAYEQYF,TRBJ2-7,TRBD1,TRBV5-1,NA
TGTGCCAGCAGTTTAGGAGGGGGGGCTCGGAATGAGCAGTTCTTC,CASSLGGGARNEQFF,TRBJ2-1,NA,TRBV28,few
TGTGCCAGCAGCTTCCCTTACTCTGGGGCCAACGTCCTGACTTTC,CASSFPYSGANVLTF,TRBJ2-6,NA,TRBV7-6,NA
TGCGCCAGCAGCTTGGTGTCCGGGGTCTACTTCATGAACACTGAAGCTTTCTTT,CASSLVSGVYFMNTEAFF,TRBJ1-1,NA,TRBV5-1,NA
TGTGCCAGCCGTGGGACCTCCGCCCTCCTACTCGAGCAGTACTTC,CASRGTSALLLEQYF,TRBJ2-7,NA,TRBV6-1,once
TGTGCCAGCGGATGGGGGCCGGGGTCTGCCGAGCAGTACTTC,CASGWGPGSAEQYF,TRBJ2-7,NA,TRBV11-2,NA
TGTGCCAGCTCACCGGGACCTCCGAACACTGAAGCTTTCTTT,CASSPGPPNTEAFF,TRBJ1-1,NA,TRBV18,NA
TGTGCCAGCAGCTCCGGGCCCCCCGCCGACGAGCAGTACTTC,CASSSGPPADEQYF,TRBJ2-7,NA,TRBV7-9,NA
TGCGCCAGCAGCTCAGTAGCGGGAGTCGATGAGCAGTTCTTC,CASSSVAGVDEQFF,TRBJ2-1,TRBD2,TRBV5-1,NA
TGTGCCAGTAGTTCATGGACAGGGGGTTATAGCAATCAGCCCCAGCATTTT,CASSSWTGGYSNQPQHF,TRBJ1-5,TRBD1,TRBV19,once
TGTGCCAGCAGCTTAGGGTACGGTTGGAGGGAGCTGTTTTTT,CASSLGYGWRELFF,TRBJ2-2,NA,TRBV11-2,NA
TGTGCCAGCAGCGTATCAGGGTTGGACACCGGGGAGCTGTTTTTT,CASSVSGLDTGELFF,TRBJ2-2,NA,TRBV9,NA